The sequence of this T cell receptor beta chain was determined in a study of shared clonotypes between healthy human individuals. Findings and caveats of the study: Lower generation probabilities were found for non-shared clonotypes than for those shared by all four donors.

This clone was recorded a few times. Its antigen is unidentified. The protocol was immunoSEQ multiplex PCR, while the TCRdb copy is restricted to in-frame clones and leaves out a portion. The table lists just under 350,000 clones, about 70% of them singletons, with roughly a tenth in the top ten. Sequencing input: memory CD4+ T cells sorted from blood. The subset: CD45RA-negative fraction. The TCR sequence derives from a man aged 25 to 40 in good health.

CDR3 DNA: TGTGCCAGCAGCTCTAGGGGCGAGTATGGAGAGACCCAGTACTTC. Amino acid sequence: CASSSRGEYGETQYF. The chain couples TRBV7-6 to TRBJ2-5, with TRBD1 as a possible D gene (5 bases). CDR3 size: 15 residues. Germline CDR1 and CDR2: SGHVS and FNYEAQ. V was trimmed by 4 bases and J by 4 bases, leaving 16 bases between them.